What follows are 12 T cell receptor beta chains derived from one specimen sequenced in a study of shared clonotypes between healthy human individuals. Terminally differentiated effector memory CD45RA+ cells were left out of the naive CD8 fraction, which was CD45RO-negative and positively selected for CCR7. The assay was immunoSEQ multiplex PCR, and TCRdb's table has in-frame clones only and misses some. The sample lists millions of clones; about 95% were seen once. The specimen was naive CD8+ T cells sorted from blood. Receptors were obtained from a man between 18 and 35 years old in good health.

V is TRBV12-2 and J is TRBJ2-3; the table's D call, TRBD2, was not checked against the DNA. TRBV12-2 is designated a pseudogene. The CDR3 length is 21 residues. CDR3 protein: CASRLKGDRGLAGAPTDTQYF. Written as DNA, the CDR3 is TGTGCAAGTCGCTTAAAGGGGGACAGGGGACTAGCGGGAGCCCCCACAGATACGCAGTATTTT.

About this clone itself: Other DNA variants within this sample encode the same CDR3. The CDR3 sequence is CASSIDRTMNTEAFF. The CDR3 bases are TGTGCCAGTAGTATTGACAGGACCATGAACACTGAAGCTTTCTTT. This chain joins TRBV19 and TRBJ1-1; TRBD1 is a possible D gene (6 bases). The CDR3 totals 15 residues. Germline values: CDR1 LNHDA, CDR2 SQIVND (reference sequence). With 3 bases removed from V and 0 bases from J, the gap between germline ends came to 11 bases.

The chain uses TRBV27 and TRBJ2-7, with D maybe TRBD1 (6 bases). V shed 5 bases and J shed 1 base, with 9 bases lying between them. The CDR3 is 13 residues long. From germline, CDR1 is MNHEY and CDR2 SMNVEV (reference sequence). The CDR3: CASSRTESYEQYF. CDR3 DNA sequence: TGTGCCAGCAGTAGGACAGAATCCTACGAGCAGTACTTC.

Comment on this clone: Other DNA sequences in the same sample also yield this CDR3. J is TRBJ1-1 and V is TRBV11-2, with D uncertain. V gave up 1 base and J gave up 2 bases, with 5 bases separating them. CDR3 length equals 13 residues. CDR1 SGHAT and CDR2 FQNNGV come from the germline V gene. CDR3: CASSLGGNTEAFF. CDR3 DNA: TGTGCCAGCAGCTTAGGCGGCAACACTGAAGCTTTCTTT.

In regard to this clone: Other DNA sequences from this sample encode an identical CDR3 as well. The chain uses TRBV6-6 and TRBJ1-2; TRBD1 matches at 7 bases. The CDR3 is 14 residues long. CDR1 is MNHNY, CDR2 SVGAGI, per germline (reference sequence). The junction had 5 bases not matched to a gene; V was cut back by 0 bases and J by 7 bases. The CDR3 coding sequence is TGTGCCAGCAGTTACTCGGAGGGGGCGGTTGGCTACACCTTC. Its translation is CASSYSEGAVGYTF.

The chain uses TRBV7-9 and TRBJ1-4, with 7 bases fitting TRBD1. Germline values: CDR1 SEHNR, CDR2 FQNEAQ (reference sequence). Trimming at V came to 3 bases and at J to 6 bases, leaving 7 bases not matched to a gene. The CDR3 is 15 amino acids. Here the CDR3 DNA reads TGTGCCAGCAGCTTCAACAGGGGTATGGATGAAAAACTGTTTTTT. It yields the protein CASSFNRGMDEKLFF.

The chain uses TRBV11-2 and TRBJ2-5; 10 positions match TRBD1. The assigned J gene may be wrong: the sequence end matches TRBJ2-7 better. The CDR3 spans 15 residues. Germline V gene lookup returns CDR1 SGHAT and CDR2 FQNNGV. The CDR3: CASSPGTGATYEQYF. In nucleotides, the CDR3 is TGTGCCAGCAGCCCAGGGACAGGGGCCACCTACGAGCAGTACTTC.

A word on this clone: At the DNA level, this CDR3 is encoded by other sequences in the same sample as well. The rearrangement joins TRBV10-2 to TRBJ2-7, with 11 bases identical to TRBD1. The germline V gene encodes CDR1 WSHSY and CDR2 SAAADI. The J segment lost 4 bases and the V segment lost 3 bases, leaving 5 bases of the junction unmatched. The CDR3 has 15 amino acids. The CDR3 region is CASSDPGQGAYEQYF. The DNA of the CDR3 is TGCGCCAGCAGTGACCCCGGACAGGGGGCTTACGAGCAGTACTTC.

With regard to this clone: The same CDR3 arises from other DNA sequences in this sample as well. The J gene is TRBJ2-7, the V gene TRBV10-3; 9 nucleotides match TRBD1. The trim removed 6 bases at V and 3 bases at J, leaving 0 bases unmatched. The germline gives CDR1 ENHRY, CDR2 SYGVKD. CDR3 length equals 12 residues. The CDR3 coding sequence is TGTGCCATCAGGGGACAGGGCTACGAGCAGTACTTC. It encodes CAIRGQGYEQYF.

With respect to this clone: The junction differs from germline at one of its ends, possibly a read error. V usage is TRBV7-9 and J usage is TRBJ2-7, with a tentative D call TRBD2 (6 bases). Germline loops: CDR1 SEHNR, CDR2 FQNEAQ (reference sequence). The CDR3 loop spans 12 amino acids. The CDR3 DNA reads TGTGCCAGCAGCACAACGGACTACGGGCAGTACTTC. Amino acids: CASSTTDYGQYF. Together with reference TRBV7-9 and TRBJ2-7, the CDR3 gives the full variable domain: DTGVSQNPRHKITKRGQNVTFRCDPISEHNRLYWYRQTLGQGPEFLTYFQNEAQLEKSRLLSDRFSAERPKGSFSTLEIQRTEQGDSAMYLCASSTTDYGQYFGPGTRLTVT.

J is TRBJ2-7 and V is TRBV6-5; TRBD2 aligns across 8 bases. This CDR3 has 16 amino acids. The germline V gene has CDR1 MNHEY and CDR2 SVGAGI. V lost 4 bases and J lost 3; bases outside the gene matches: 11. The CDR3 is CASSFLGSGVLYEQYF. In DNA, the CDR3 is TGTGCCAGCAGTTTCCTGGGTAGCGGGGTCCTCTACGAGCAGTACTTC.

This chain connects TRBV4-1 to TRBJ1-2; tentatively, D is TRBD1 (5 bases). The CDR3 spans 15 residues. Per germline, CDR1 MGHRA and CDR2 YSYEKL. With 0 bases removed from V and 5 bases from J, the gap between germline ends came to 13 bases. The CDR3 sequence is CASSQERGQGYGYTF. DNA for the CDR3: TGCGCCAGCAGCCAAGAAAGAGGTCAGGGATATGGCTACACCTTC.